This TCR beta chain emerged from a study of cytomegalovirus exposure and HLA in healthy donors. Across the study: Unique TCRs from HLA-typed donors, 70 million to 85 million of them, were held in an early data release. In terms of ancestry, the Caucasian-associated cluster contained 75% to 90% of the roughly 400 genotyped donors.

Primers included in the PCR were 60 Vbeta and 13 Jbeta primers. TCRdb's table, derived via immunoSEQ multiplex PCR, lists solely in-frame clones and lacks some. In the table there are over 100,000 clones, 74% of which are singletons. There are 15 residues in the CDR3. Trimming left V 1 base short and J 3 bases short, with 12 bases between. CDR1 and CDR2 from the germline V gene are SNHLY and FYNNEI. Donors had nominal health at sampling but likely had unrecorded immune exposures. The V and J genes are TRBV2 and TRBJ2-5, with D possibly being TRBD1 (6 bases). This receptor was obtained from a human donor in good health. The sequencing input was PBMCs. The CDR3 loop reads CASSEERTDKETQYF. CDR3 DNA: TGTGCCAGCAGTGAAGAGAGGACAGACAAAGAGACCCAGTACTTC.